This T cell receptor (beta chain) was identified during a study of cytomegalovirus exposure and HLA in healthy donors. In the case of this clone: Its target is unknown.

13 Jbeta primers and 60 Vbeta primers were used for the PCR. Measured with immunoSEQ multiplex PCR; TCRdb has only the in-frame clones, and not every one. The table includes about 130,000 clones, 70% to 90% detected once. Findings and caveats of the study: A later analysis found that most CMV-associated TCR beta chains appeared HLA-restricted.

The germline gives CDR1 GTSNPN, CDR2 SVGIG (reference sequence). This CDR3 is built from 14 residues. V was shortened by 7 bases and J by 0 bases, with 12 bases between the two germline ends. Sequencing input: PBMCs. The clonotype was recovered from a man in his late teens or twenties in good health and CMV-seropositive. V gene TRBV30 combines with J gene TRBJ1-4; D is ambiguous. Here the CDR3 reads CASLGSATNEKLFF. DNA for the CDR3: TGTGCCTCCCTGGGGAGTGCAACTAATGAAAAACTGTTTTTT.